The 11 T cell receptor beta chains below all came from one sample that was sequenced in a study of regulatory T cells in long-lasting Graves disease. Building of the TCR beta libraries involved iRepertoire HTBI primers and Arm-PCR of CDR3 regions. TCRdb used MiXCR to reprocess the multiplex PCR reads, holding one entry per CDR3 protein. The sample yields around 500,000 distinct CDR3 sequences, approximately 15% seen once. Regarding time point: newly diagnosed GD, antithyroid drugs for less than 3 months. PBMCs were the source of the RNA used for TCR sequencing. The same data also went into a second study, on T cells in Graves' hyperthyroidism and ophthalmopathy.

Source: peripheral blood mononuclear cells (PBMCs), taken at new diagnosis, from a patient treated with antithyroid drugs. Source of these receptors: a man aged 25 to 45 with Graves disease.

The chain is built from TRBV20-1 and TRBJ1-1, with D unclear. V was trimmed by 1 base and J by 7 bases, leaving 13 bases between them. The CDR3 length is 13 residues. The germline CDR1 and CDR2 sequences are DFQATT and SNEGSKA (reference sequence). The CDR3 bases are TGCAGTGCTAGAGCGCTTGTGCCTGGTGAAGCTTTCTTT. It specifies CSARALVPGEAFF.

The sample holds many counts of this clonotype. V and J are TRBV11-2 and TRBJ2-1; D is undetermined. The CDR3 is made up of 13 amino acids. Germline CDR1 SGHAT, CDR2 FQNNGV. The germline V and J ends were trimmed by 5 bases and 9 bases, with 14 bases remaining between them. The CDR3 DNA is TGTGCCAGCAGCCGAACGTCACGGACTGAGCAGTTCTTC. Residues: CASSRTSRTEQFF.

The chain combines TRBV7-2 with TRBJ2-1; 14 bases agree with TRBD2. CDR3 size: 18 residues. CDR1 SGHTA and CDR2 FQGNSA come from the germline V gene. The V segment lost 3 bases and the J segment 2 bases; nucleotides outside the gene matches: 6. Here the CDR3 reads CASSLRTSGRRTYNEQFF. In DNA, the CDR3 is TGTGCCAGCAGCTTGCGGACTAGCGGGAGGAGGACCTACAATGAGCAGTTCTTC.

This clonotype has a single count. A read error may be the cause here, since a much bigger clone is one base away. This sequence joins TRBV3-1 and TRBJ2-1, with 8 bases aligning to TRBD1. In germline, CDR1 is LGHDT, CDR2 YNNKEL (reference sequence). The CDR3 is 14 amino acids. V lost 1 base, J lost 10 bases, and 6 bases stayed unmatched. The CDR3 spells CASSQGRGPREQFF. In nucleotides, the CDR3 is TGTGCCAGCAGCCAAGGCAGGGGGCCGCGCGAGCAGTTCTTC.

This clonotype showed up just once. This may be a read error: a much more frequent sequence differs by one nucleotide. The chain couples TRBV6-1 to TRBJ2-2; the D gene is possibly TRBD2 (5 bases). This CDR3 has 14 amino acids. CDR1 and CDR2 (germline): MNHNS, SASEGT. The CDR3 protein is CASSGVRNTGEPFF. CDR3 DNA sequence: TGTGCCAGCAGTGGGGTAAGGAACACCGGGGAGCCGTTTTTT.

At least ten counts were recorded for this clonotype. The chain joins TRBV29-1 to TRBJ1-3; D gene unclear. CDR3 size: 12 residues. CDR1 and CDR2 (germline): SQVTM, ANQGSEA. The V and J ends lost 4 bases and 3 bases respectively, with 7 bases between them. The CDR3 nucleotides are TGCAGCGTTGTGGGCAGTGGAAACACCATATATTTT. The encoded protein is CSVVGSGNTIYF.

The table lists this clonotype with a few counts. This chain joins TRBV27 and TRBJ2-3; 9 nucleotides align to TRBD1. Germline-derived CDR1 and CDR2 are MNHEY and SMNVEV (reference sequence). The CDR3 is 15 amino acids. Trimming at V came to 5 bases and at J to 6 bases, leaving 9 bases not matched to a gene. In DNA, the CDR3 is TGTGCCAGCAGTACACGACAGGGGGAAGGGGATACGCAGTATTTT. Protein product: CASSTRQGEGDTQYF.

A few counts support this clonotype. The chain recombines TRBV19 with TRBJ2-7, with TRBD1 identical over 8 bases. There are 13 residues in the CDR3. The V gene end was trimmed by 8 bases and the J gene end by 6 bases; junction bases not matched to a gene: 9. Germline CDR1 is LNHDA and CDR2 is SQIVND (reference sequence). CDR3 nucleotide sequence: TGTGCCAGTCATTCCTGGACAGGGCGCGAGCAGTACTTC. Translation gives CASHSWTGREQYF.

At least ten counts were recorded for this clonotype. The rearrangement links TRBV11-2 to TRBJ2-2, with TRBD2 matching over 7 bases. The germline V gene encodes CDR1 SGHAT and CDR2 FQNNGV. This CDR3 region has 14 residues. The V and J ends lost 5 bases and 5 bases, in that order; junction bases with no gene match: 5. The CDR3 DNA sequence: TGTGCCAGCAGCCGTACCGGGGGGACCGGGGAGCTGTTTTTT. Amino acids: CASSRTGGTGELFF.

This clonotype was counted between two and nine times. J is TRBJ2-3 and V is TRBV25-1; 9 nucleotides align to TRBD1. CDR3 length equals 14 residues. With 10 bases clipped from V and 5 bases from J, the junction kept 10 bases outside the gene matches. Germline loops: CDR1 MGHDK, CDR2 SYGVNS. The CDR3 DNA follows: TGTGCCACACCAGGACAGGGGTTGAAAGATACGCAGTATTTT. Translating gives CATPGQGLKDTQYF.

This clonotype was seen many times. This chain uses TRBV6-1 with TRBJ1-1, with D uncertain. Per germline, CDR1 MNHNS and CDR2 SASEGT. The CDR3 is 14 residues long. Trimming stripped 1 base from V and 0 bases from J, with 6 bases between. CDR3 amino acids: CASSEGPLNTEAFF. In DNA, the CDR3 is TGTGCCAGCAGTGAAGGACCGCTGAACACTGAAGCTTTCTTT.